This T cell receptor (beta chain) appears in the sequencing data of a study of OX40 agonist ivuxolimab in advanced cancers. Regarding the study in general: Ivuxolimab was a fully human IgG2 agonistic monoclonal antibody targeting the costimulatory receptor OX40 (CD134). Intravenous ivuxolimab was administered to patients every 2 weeks at six dose levels: 0.01, 0.1, 0.3, 1.5, 3 and 10 mg/kg. Among the roughly 50 dose-escalation patients, 19 had hepatocellular carcinoma, around 15 melanoma, 9 renal cell carcinoma and 9 head and neck cancer. In the dose-escalation cohort, roughly 80% of patients were male, and the mean age was about 55 years, with a range of about 23 to 80. Prior anti-PD-1, anti-PD-L1 or anti-CTLA-4 therapy was permitted, and about two fifths of dose-escalation patients had received checkpoint inhibitors. Partial responses occurred in three dose-escalation patients, of whom one had hepatocellular carcinoma and two had cutaneous melanoma. The point of sequencing TCRbeta in the periphery was to test whether ivuxolimab changed TCR sequence diversity and drove clonal T-cell expansion. The paper reports the monotherapy dose-escalation portion (N of about 51 patients) of the phase I ivuxolimab trial.

This clone was counted once. Its specific antigen is unknown. No qualities accompany the bases; no much larger clone lies one base away. From the cysteine through the phenylalanine, the CDR3 covers 14 amino acids. Kept here is only the CDR3 DNA, which spans 42 bases and is read in frame from base 1. Unmatched junction bases come to 9, with V trimmed by 6 bases and J by 6 bases. CDR1 and CDR2, looked up from the germline V gene, are MNHNS and SASEGT. General study outcomes and caveats: Low levels of normalized T-cell clonal expansion were also seen in some patients who did not respond. After ivuxolimab, more expanded clones were found on average in CD8+ T cells than in CD4+ T cells. At doses of 0.1 to 3.0 mg/kg, clonal expansion of both CD4+ and CD8+ T cells in blood was seen between baseline and week 6. In the 0.1-3.0 mg/kg groups, partial responders had among the lowest normalized peripheral clonal expansion, particularly in CD8+ T cells. Which antigens the clonally expanded peripheral T cells were specific for was not determined.

To sequence the TCRbeta CDR3 region, genomic DNA was isolated from the sorted cells. TCRbeta CDR3 regions were sequenced using the immunoSEQ Assay. Held by TCRdb, this immuneACCESS table contains in-frame sequences only and omits some clones. Under half of the omission traces to an unresolved V gene where checked; the cause of the rest is unknown. The sample table contains around 100,000 clones; only one count was recorded for about 89% of them. Around 0.15% of the sample goes to the ten largest clones. The trial excluded patients who had a history of autoimmune disease or were on systemic immunosuppression. Peripheral blood for TCR sequencing was collected from all dose cohorts at baseline, on cycle 4 day 1, and on cycle 7 day 1. The samples were taken from a phase I, first-in-human, multicenter, open-label dose-escalation trial of ivuxolimab. Adults with locally advanced or metastatic head and neck squamous cell, hepatocellular, melanoma or renal cell carcinoma were enrolled in the trial. Before TCR sequencing, CD4+ T cells and CD8+ T cells from peripheral blood were sorted into separate populations.

The chain is encoded by TRBV6-1 joined to TRBJ1-2, and 8 junctional nucleotides match TRBD1. The source material was CD4+ or CD8+ T cells sorted from blood, sampled in a trial of the OX40 agonist ivuxolimab. The sequence was obtained from an adult with an advanced solid tumor such as melanoma, head and neck, liver or kidney cancer. The DNA sequence is TGTGCCAGCAGCAGAGCAGGGGGCGCGAATGGCTACACCTTC. Its protein is CASSRAGGANGYTF.